The entry below gives a single T cell receptor beta chain sequence along with its context. The sample comes from a study of shared clonotypes between healthy human individuals. Libraries were prepared by immunoSEQ multiplex PCR; TCRdb keeps only in-frame clonotypes and omits some of them. This repertoire shows hundreds of thousands of clones, approximately 79% found once; its top ten account for approximately 10%. This CDR3 spans 14 amino acids. V lost 6 bases and J 3 bases, leaving 15 bases between the germline ends. The germline V gene encodes CDR1 MNHNS and CDR2 SASEGT. Every one of the donors was a Caucasian adult that lived in Nashville, Tennessee.

This rearrangement joins TRBV6-1 to TRBJ2-7; a possible D gene is TRBD2 (5 bases). Sequencing was done on a sample of memory CD4+ T cells sorted from blood. Subset described: CD45RA-negative fraction. The source of this sequence is a man in his thirties or forties in good health. The CDR3 here is CASSPGLVGYEQYF. CDR3 coding DNA: TGTGCCAGCAGCCCTGGACTGGTAGGCTACGAGCAGTACTTC.